A single count supports the clone carrying this TCR beta chain. What it recognizes is unknown. This table comes from immunoSEQ multiplex PCR, and its TCRdb copy is limited to in-frame clones, with some not included. The repertoire includes hundreds of thousands of clones, approximately 96% of them detected once, and over 0.1% sits in the top ten. The CDR3 sequence is 16 residues long. Trimming took off 4 bases at V and 0 bases at J, with 10 bases between the two ends. In germline, CDR1 is ENHRY, CDR2 SYGVKD. This entry belongs to a study of shared clonotypes between healthy human individuals. For the study at large: Each donor contributed plates that comprised three CD4 naive, three CD4 memory, two CD8 naive and one CD8 memory. Overall study results and limits: The study generally estimated greater richness for naive than memory subsets.

Naive CD8 cells comprised CD45RO-negative, CCR7-positively selected cells, excluding terminally differentiated effector memory CD45RA+ cells. The donor cohort consisted entirely of Caucasian adults residing in Nashville, Tennessee. Sequenced sample: naive CD8+ T cells sorted from blood. The chain couples TRBV10-3 to TRBJ2-6, with TRBD1 as a possible D gene (5 bases). The TCR sequence derives from a woman aged 30 to 39 in good health. This CDR3 is CAISAQEDSGANVLTF. The CDR3 nucleotides read TGTGCCATCAGTGCACAGGAAGACTCTGGGGCCAACGTCCTGACTTTC.